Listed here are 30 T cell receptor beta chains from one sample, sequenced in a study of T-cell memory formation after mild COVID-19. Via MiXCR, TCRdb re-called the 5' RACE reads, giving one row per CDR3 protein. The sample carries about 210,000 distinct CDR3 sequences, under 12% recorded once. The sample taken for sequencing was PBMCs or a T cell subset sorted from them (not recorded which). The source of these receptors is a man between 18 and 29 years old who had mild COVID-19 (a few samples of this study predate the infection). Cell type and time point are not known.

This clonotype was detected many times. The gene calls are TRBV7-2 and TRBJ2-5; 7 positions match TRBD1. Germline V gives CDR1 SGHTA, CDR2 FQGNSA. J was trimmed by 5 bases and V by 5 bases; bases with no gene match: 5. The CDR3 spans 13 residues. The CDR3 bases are TGTGCCAGCAGCCGAGGGGGCGAGGAGACCCAGTACTTC. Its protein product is CASSRGGEETQYF.

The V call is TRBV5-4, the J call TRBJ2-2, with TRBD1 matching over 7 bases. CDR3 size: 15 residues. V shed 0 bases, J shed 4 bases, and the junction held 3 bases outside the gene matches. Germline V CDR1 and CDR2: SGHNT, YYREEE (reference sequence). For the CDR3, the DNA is TGTGCCAGCAGCTTGGCGGGACAGTTCACCGGGGAGCTGTTTTTT. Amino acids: CASSLAGQFTGELFF.

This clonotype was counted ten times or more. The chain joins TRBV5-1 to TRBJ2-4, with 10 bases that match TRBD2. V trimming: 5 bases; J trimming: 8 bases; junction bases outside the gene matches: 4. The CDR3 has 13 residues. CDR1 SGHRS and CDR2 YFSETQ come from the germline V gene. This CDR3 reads CASSTSGEYIQYF. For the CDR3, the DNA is TGCGCCAGCAGTACTAGCGGGGAGTACATTCAGTACTTC. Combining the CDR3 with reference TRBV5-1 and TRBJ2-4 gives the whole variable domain KAGVTQTPRYLIKTRGQQVTLSCSPISGHRSVSWYQQTPGQGLQFLFEYFSETQRNKGNFPGRFSGRQFSNSRSEMNVSTLELGDSALYLCASSTSGEYIQYFGAGTRLSVL.

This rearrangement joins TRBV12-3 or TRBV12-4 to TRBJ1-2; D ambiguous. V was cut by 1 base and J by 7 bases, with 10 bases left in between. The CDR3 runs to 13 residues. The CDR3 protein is CASSLDGLVGYTF. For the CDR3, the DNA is TGTGCCAGCAGTTTAGACGGGTTAGTTGGCTACACCTTC.

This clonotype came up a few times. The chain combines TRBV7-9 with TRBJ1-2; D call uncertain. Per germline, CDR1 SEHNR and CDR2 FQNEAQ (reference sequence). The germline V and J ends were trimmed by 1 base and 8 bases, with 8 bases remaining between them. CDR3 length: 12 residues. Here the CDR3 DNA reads TGTGCCAGCAGCTTAGAAGGCCCGGGCTACACCTTC. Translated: CASSLEGPGYTF.

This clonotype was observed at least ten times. The CDR3 DNA is TGCGCCAGCAGCCAAGAGAGATACAATGAGCAGTTCTTC. Translation: CASSQERYNEQFF. The chain is built from TRBV4-3 and TRBJ2-1; D is ambiguous. Germline V gene data show CDR1 as LGHNA and CDR2 as YSLEER. The CDR3 runs to 13 residues. V was trimmed by 0 bases and J by 4 bases, leaving 4 bases between them.

The chain's CDR3 is CASSPRAARGTYEQYV. Here the CDR3 DNA reads TGTGCCAGCAGTCCTAGGGCAGCTCGGGGCACCTACGAGCAGTACGTC. The gene calls are TRBV28 and TRBJ2-7; D may correspond to TRBD1 or TRBD2 (5 bases each). The V and J ends lost 5 bases and 2 bases respectively, with 19 bases between them. CDR1 is MDHEN, CDR2 SYDVKM, per germline. The CDR3 contains 16 residues.

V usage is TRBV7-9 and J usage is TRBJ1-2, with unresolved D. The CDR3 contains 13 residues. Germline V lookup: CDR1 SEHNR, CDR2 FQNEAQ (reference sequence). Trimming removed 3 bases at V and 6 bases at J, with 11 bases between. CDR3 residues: CASSFDSGNGYTF. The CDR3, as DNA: TGTGCCAGCAGCTTCGATTCGGGAAATGGCTACACCTTC.

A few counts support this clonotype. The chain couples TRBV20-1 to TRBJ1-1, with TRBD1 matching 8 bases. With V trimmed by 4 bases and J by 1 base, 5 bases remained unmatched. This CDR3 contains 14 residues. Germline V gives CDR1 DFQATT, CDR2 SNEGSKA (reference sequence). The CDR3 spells CSAIFGTGNTEAFF. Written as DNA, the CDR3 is TGCAGTGCTATCTTCGGGACAGGGAACACTGAAGCTTTCTTT.

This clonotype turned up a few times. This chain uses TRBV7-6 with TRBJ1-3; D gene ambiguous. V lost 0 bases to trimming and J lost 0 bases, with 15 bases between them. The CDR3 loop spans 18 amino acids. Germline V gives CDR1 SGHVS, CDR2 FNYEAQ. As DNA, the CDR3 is TGTGCCAGCAGCTTAGCGGGTGGTCGGATAGACTCTGGAAACACCATATATTTT. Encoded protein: CASSLAGGRIDSGNTIYF.

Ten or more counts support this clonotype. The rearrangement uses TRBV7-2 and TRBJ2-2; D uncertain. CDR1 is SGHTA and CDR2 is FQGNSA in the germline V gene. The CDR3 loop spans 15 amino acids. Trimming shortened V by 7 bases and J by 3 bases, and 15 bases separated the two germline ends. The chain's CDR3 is CASTPRPTDTGELFF. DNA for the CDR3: TGTGCCAGCACCCCGAGGCCCACAGACACCGGGGAGCTGTTTTTT.

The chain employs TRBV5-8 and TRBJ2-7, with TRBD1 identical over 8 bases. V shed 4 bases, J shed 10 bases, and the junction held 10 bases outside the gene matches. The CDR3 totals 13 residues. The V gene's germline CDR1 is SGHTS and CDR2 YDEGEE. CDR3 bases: TGTGCCAGCAGCGGCCAGGACAGGGCGGAACAGTACGTC. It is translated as CASSGQDRAEQYV.

The CDR3 loop reads CASSTGLSTDTQYF. In DNA form, the CDR3 reads TGTGCCAGCAGCACCGGCCTCTCCACAGATACGCAGTATTTT. The J gene is TRBJ2-3, the V gene TRBV7-2, with no clear D. Germline V gene sequence: CDR1 SGHTA, CDR2 FQGNSA. The CDR3 is 14 residues long. Trimming removed 5 bases from V and 2 bases from J, with 11 bases in between.

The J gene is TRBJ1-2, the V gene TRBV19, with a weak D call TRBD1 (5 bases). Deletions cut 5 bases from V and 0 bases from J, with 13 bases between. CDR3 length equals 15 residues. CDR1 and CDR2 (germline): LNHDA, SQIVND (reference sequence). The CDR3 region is CASSRWTKTNYGYTF. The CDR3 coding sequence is TGTGCCAGTAGTCGATGGACAAAGACTAACTATGGCTACACCTTC. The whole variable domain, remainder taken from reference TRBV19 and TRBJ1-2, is DGGITQSPKYLFRKEGQNVTLSCEQNLNHDAMYWYRQDPGQGLRLIYYSQIVNDFQKGDIAEGYSVSREKKESFPLTVTSAQKNPTAFYLCASSRWTKTNYGYTFGSGTRLTVV.

The CDR3 coding sequence is TGCGCCAGCAGCTTGGCCGTAGGGAGTTCCTACAATGAGCAGTTCTTC. It specifies CASSLAVGSSYNEQFF. This chain links TRBV5-1 with TRBJ2-1; D is perhaps TRBD2 (5 bases). V lost 0 bases, J lost 1 base, and 11 bases lay in between. The CDR3 spans 16 residues. Looked up from germline, CDR1 is SGHRS and CDR2 is YFSETQ. Full variable domain (missing parts from reference TRBV5-1 and TRBJ2-1): KAGVTQTPRYLIKTRGQQVTLSCSPISGHRSVSWYQQTPGQGLQFLFEYFSETQRNKGNFPGRFSGRQFSNSRSEMNVSTLELGDSALYLCASSLAVGSSYNEQFFGPGTRLTVL.

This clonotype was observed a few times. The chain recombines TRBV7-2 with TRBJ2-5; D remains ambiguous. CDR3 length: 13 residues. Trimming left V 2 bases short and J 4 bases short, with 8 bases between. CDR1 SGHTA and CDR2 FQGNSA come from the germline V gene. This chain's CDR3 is CASSLMWGETQYF. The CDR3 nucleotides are TGTGCCAGCAGCTTAATGTGGGGAGAGACCCAGTACTTC.

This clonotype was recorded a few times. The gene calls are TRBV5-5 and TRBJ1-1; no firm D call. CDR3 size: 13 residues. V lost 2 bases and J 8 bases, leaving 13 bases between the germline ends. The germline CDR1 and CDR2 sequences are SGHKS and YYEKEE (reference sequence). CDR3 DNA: TGTGCCAGCAGCTTCGGCAGACTCTCGGAAGCTTTCTTT. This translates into CASSFGRLSEAFF.

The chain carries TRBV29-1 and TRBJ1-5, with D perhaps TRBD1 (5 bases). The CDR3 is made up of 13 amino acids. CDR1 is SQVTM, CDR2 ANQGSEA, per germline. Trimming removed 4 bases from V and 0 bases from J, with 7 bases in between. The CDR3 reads CSVATDSNQPQHF. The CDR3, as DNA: TGCAGCGTTGCGACAGATAGCAATCAGCCCCAGCATTTT.

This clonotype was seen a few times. The CDR3 is CASSSQGNNEKLFF. CDR3 nucleotide sequence: TGTGCCAGCAGCTCACAGGGGAATAATGAAAAACTGTTTTTT. The chain links TRBV7-9 to TRBJ1-4, with TRBD1 matching 7 bases. V dropped 4 bases and J dropped 4; count of bases not matched to a gene: 3. Germline V gene lookup returns CDR1 SEHNR and CDR2 FQNEAQ (reference sequence). The CDR3 loop spans 14 amino acids.

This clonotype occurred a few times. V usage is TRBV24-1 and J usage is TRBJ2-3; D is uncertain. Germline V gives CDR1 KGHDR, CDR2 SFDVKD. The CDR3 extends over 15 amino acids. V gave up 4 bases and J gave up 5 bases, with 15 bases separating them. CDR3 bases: TGTGCCACCAGTGACCCGAGCGAGTTCGGAGATACGCAGTATTTT. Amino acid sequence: CATSDPSEFGDTQYF.

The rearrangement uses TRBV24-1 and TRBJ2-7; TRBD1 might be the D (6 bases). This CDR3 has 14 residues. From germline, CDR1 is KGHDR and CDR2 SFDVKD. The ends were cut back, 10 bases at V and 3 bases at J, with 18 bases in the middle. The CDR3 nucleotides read TGTGCCACGCAAAAAAATGGCAGGGGCTACGAGCAGTACGTC. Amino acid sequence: CATQKNGRGYEQYV.

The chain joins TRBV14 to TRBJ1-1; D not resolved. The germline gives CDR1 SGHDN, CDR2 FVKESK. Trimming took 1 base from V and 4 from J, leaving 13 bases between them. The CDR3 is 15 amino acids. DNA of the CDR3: TGTGCCAGCAGCCAAGGGGCGGGGTGGTCCACTGAAGCTTTCTTT. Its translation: CASSQGAGWSTEAFF.

The CDR3 protein is CASTPIWGSGNTIYF. In DNA, the CDR3 is TGTGCCAGCACCCCCATATGGGGCTCTGGAAACACCATATATTTT. This chain uses TRBV6-5 with TRBJ1-3; no reliable D call. Germline V CDR1 and CDR2: MNHEY, SVGAGI. V lost 7 bases, J lost 0 bases, and 13 bases lay in between. This CDR3 is built from 15 residues.

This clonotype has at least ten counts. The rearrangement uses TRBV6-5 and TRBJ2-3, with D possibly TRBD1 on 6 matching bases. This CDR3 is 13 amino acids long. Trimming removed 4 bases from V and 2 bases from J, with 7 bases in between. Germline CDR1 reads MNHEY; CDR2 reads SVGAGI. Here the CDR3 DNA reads TGTGCCAGCAGTTGGGACAACACAGATACGCAGTATTTT. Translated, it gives CASSWDNTDTQYF.

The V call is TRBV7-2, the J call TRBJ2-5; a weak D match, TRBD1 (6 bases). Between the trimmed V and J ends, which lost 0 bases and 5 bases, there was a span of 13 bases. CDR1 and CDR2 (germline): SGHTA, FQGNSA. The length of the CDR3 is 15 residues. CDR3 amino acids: CASSLARDIGETQYF. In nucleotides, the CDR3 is TGTGCCAGCAGCTTAGCCAGGGACATCGGCGAGACCCAGTACTTC.

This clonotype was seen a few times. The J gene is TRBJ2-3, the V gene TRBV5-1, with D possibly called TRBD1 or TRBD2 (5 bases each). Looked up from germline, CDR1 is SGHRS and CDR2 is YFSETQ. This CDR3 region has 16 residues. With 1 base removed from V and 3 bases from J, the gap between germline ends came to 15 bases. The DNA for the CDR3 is TGCGCCAGCAGCTTGTACCTCCAGGGCGGGACAGATACGCAGTATTTT. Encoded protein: CASSLYLQGGTDTQYF.

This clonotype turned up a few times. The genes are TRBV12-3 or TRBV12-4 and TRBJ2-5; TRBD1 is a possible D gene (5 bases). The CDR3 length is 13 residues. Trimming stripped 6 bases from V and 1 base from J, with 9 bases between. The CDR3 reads CASSKGVQETQYF. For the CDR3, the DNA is TGTGCCAGCAGCAAAGGGGTCCAAGAGACCCAGTACTTC.

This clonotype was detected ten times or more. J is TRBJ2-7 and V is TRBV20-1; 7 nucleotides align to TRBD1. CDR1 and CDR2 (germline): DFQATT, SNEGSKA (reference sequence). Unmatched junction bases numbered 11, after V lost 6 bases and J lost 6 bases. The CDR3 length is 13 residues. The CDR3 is CSAPRQGLVEQYV. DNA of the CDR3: TGCAGTGCCCCGAGACAGGGTCTCGTCGAGCAGTACGTC.

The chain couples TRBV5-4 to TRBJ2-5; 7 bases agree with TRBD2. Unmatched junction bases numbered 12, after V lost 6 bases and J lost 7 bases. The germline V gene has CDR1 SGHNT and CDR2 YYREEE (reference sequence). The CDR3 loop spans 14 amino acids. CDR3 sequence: CASTRGTTGGTQYF. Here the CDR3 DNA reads TGTGCCAGCACCCGCGGTACTACGGGGGGGACCCAGTACTTC.

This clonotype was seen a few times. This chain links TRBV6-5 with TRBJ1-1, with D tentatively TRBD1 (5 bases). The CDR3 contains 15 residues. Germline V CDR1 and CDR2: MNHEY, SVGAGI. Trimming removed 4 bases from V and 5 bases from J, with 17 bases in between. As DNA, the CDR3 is TGTGCCAGCAGTTCTACCGCAGGGCTTGTGACTGAAGCTTTCTTT. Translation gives CASSSTAGLVTEAFF.